These 16 T cell receptor beta chains were all obtained from the same sample, sequenced in a study of monozygotic twins with cystic fibrosis. The data were produced by immunoSEQ multiplex PCR, yet TCRdb's version contains in-frame clones alone and is incomplete. Of approximately 10,000 clones in the sample, 99% to 99.4% were seen once. The sequenced material came from blood. The receptors originated from a young man with cystic fibrosis.

As DNA, the CDR3 is TGTGCCAGCAGCTCCGGGACTAGCGGGAGGAATGAGCAGTTCTTC. This sequence encodes CASSSGTSGRNEQFF. J is TRBJ2-1 and V is TRBV7-9; TRBD2 aligns across 15 bases. This CDR3 is 15 amino acids long. V lost 4 bases, J lost 7 bases, and 2 bases stayed unmatched. Germline V gene data show CDR1 as SEHNR and CDR2 as FQNEAQ (reference sequence).

The V and J genes are TRBV30 and TRBJ2-1; TRBD1 is a possible D gene (5 bases). Germline CDR1 is GTSNPN and CDR2 is SVGIG (reference sequence). The CDR3 totals 17 residues. Trimming removed 1 base from V and 2 bases from J, with 18 bases in between. In nucleotides, the CDR3 is TGTGCCTGGAGTGGGTATGATTCAGGGCGAACCTACAATGAGCAGTTCTTC. This encodes CAWSGYDSGRTYNEQFF. The variable domain in full, with the rest retrieved from reference TRBV30 and TRBJ2-1, is SQTIHQWPATLVQPVGSPLSLECTVEGTSNPNLYWYRQAAGRGLQLLFYSVGIGQISSEVPQNLSASRPQDRQFILSSKKLLLSDSGFYLCAWSGYDSGRTYNEQFFGPGTRLTVL.

The chain carries TRBV6-5 and TRBJ2-7; D ambiguous. The CDR3 runs 14 residues. Germline V CDR1 and CDR2: MNHEY, SVGAGI. Between the trimmed V and J ends, which lost 2 bases and 4 bases, there was a span of 12 bases. The CDR3 spells CASSYGTDLYEQYF. CDR3 DNA sequence: TGTGCCAGCAGTTACGGAACAGACCTTTACGAGCAGTACTTC.

The chain joins TRBV4-1 to TRBJ1-2, with 7 positions matching TRBD1. The length of the CDR3 is 16 residues. The germline V gene encodes CDR1 MGHRA and CDR2 YSYEKL. J gave up 8 bases and V 3 bases, and 15 bases lay outside the gene matches. CDR3 region: CASSQTLNRGGGGYTF. CDR3 sequence (DNA): TGCGCCAGCAGCCAGACATTAAACAGGGGTGGAGGGGGCTACACCTTC.

The chain employs TRBV9 and TRBJ2-7; D is uncertain. The CDR3 totals 14 residues. The germline CDR1 and CDR2 sequences are SGDLS and YYNGEE. V shed 4 bases and J shed 2 bases, with 13 bases lying between them. This chain's CDR3 is CASSPSARTYEQYF. In DNA, the CDR3 is TGTGCCAGCAGCCCCTCGGCCAGGACCTACGAGCAGTACTTC.

This rearrangement joins TRBV6-1 to TRBJ1-5; 7 nucleotides align to TRBD1. J was trimmed by 3 bases and V by 5 bases; bases with no gene match: 7. The CDR3 spans 15 residues. Germline-derived CDR1 and CDR2 are MNHNS and SASEGT. The CDR3 DNA follows: TGTGCCAGCAGTAAGACAGGGAATAACAATCAGCCCCAGCATTTT. Translation gives CASSKTGNNNQPQHF.

This clone has just one count. The chain carries TRBV29-1 and TRBJ1-3, with D unresolved. Germline V gene sequence: CDR1 SQVTM, CDR2 ANQGSEA. The CDR3 length is 14 residues. The V and J ends lost 4 bases and 7 bases respectively, with 17 bases between them. Written as DNA, the CDR3 is TGCAGCGTTGGAGGTTATCAAAGCACGAACACCATATATTTT. Amino acids: CSVGGYQSTNTIYF.

V is TRBV7-8 and J is TRBJ1-4; D is undetermined. This CDR3 is 12 amino acids long. Trimming stripped 1 base from V and 7 bases from J, with 4 bases between. The V gene's germline CDR1 is SGHVS and CDR2 FQNEAQ. In DNA form, the CDR3 reads TGTGCCAGCAGCTTAGTAGGTGAAAAACTGTTTTTT. It specifies CASSLVGEKLFF.

This clone was seen just once. This chain uses TRBV30 with TRBJ2-5, with 8 bases that match TRBD1. The germline V gene encodes CDR1 GTSNPN and CDR2 SVGIG (reference sequence). After removal of 0 bases from V and 4 bases from J, the junction contained 1 base not matched to a gene. This CDR3 has 13 residues. CDR3 in DNA: TGTGCCTGGAGTGTCGACAGGGGAGAGACCCAGTACTTC. As protein: CAWSVDRGETQYF.

The chain joins TRBV19 to TRBJ1-1; possible D gene TRBD1, 6 bases. Germline CDR1 LNHDA, CDR2 SQIVND (reference sequence). The germline V and J ends were trimmed by 5 bases and 1 base, with 17 bases remaining between them. The CDR3 length is 16 residues. The chain's CDR3 is CASSSTGGGWNTEAFF. CDR3 coding DNA: TGTGCCAGTAGTTCCACGGGAGGGGGGTGGAACACTGAAGCTTTCTTT.

This chain links TRBV19 with TRBJ2-6; 12 bases are a match to TRBD1. The CDR3 covers 18 residues. CDR1 is LNHDA, CDR2 SQIVND, per germline (reference sequence). V lost 4 bases to trimming and J lost 4 bases; unmatched junction nucleotides: 8. Here the CDR3 reads CASSTPGQGALGANVLTF. The CDR3 nucleotides are TGTGCCAGTAGTACCCCGGGACAGGGGGCGCTCGGGGCCAACGTCCTGACTTTC.

The chain combines TRBV19 with TRBJ2-7; no definite D call. This CDR3 spans 13 amino acids. Germline-derived CDR1 and CDR2 are LNHDA and SQIVND (reference sequence). Trimming left V 7 bases short and J 3 bases short, with 13 bases between. The CDR3 coding sequence is TGTGCCAGTACAGGCAGAGAGGACTACGAGCAGTACTTC. It specifies CASTGREDYEQYF.

This chain connects TRBV2 to TRBJ2-3; TRBD2 matches 12 bases. Germline assignment: CDR1 SNHLY and CDR2 FYNNEI. The CDR3 loop spans 15 amino acids. The V gene end was trimmed by 7 bases and the J gene end by 3 bases; junction bases not matched to a gene: 5. In DNA, the CDR3 is TGTGCCAGCAAGACTAGCGGGAGTATGACAGATACGCAGTATTTT. Its protein is CASKTSGSMTDTQYF. Full variable domain (missing parts from reference TRBV2 and TRBJ2-3): EPEVTQTPSHQVTQMGQEVILRCVPISNHLYFYWYRQILGQKVEFLVSFYNNEISEKSEIFDDQFSVERPDGSNFTLKIRSTKLEDSAMYFCASKTSGSMTDTQYFGPGTRLTVL.

This chain uses TRBV5-5 with TRBJ2-7; weak D call: TRBD1 (7 bases). Looked up from germline, CDR1 is SGHKS and CDR2 is YYEKEE (reference sequence). The ends were cut back, 4 bases at V and 0 bases at J, with 20 bases in the middle. The CDR3 has 17 residues. As DNA, the CDR3 is TGTGCCAGCAGCCCGCACGGGGGACAGTTCCTCTCCTACGAGCAGTACTTC. It is translated as CASSPHGGQFLSYEQYF.

The V and J genes are TRBV4-2 and TRBJ2-3; 7 bases align to TRBD2. The ends lost 0 bases at V and 6 bases at J; junction bases unmatched: 15. CDR3 length: 18 residues. Germline assignment: CDR1 LGHNA and CDR2 YNFKEQ. The CDR3 spells CASSQDGSSGVRWDTQYF. The CDR3 nucleotides read TGTGCCAGCAGCCAAGATGGGTCTAGCGGAGTGAGATGGGATACGCAGTATTTT.

The J gene is TRBJ2-1, the V gene TRBV6-1, with TRBD2 matching 7 bases. This CDR3 is built from 17 residues. Looked up from germline, CDR1 is MNHNS and CDR2 is SASEGT. Unmatched junction bases numbered 10, after V lost 2 bases and J lost 3 bases. CDR3 amino acids: CASSEHSGRTFYNEQFF. The CDR3 region has the DNA TGTGCCAGCAGTGAACATTCCGGGAGGACCTTCTACAATGAGCAGTTCTTC.